The text below deals with one TCR beta chain. These data are taken from a study of post-analysis software for immune sequencing data. The TCR beta cDNA libraries contained unique molecular identifiers. MiXCR, run by TCRdb on the PCR reads, gives a single entry per CDR3 protein. The profile shows roughly 160,000 distinct CDR3 sequences, about 34% of them singletons. Germline V lookup: CDR1 MNHNY, CDR2 SVGAGI (reference sequence). The CDR3 consists of 14 residues. Trimming shortened V by 0 bases and J by 12 bases, and 15 bases separated the two germline ends. The chain is built from TRBV6-6 and TRBJ2-1; D possibly corresponds to TRBD2 (5 bases). The sequence was obtained from a girl aged 5-17 years with multiple sclerosis. The sequencing used blood, collected after autologous hematopoietic stem cell transplantation. The CDR3 nucleotides read TGTGCCAGCAGTTACTCGAGGGTTTACAAGGGGCAGTTCTTC. It is translated as CASSYSRVYKGQFF.